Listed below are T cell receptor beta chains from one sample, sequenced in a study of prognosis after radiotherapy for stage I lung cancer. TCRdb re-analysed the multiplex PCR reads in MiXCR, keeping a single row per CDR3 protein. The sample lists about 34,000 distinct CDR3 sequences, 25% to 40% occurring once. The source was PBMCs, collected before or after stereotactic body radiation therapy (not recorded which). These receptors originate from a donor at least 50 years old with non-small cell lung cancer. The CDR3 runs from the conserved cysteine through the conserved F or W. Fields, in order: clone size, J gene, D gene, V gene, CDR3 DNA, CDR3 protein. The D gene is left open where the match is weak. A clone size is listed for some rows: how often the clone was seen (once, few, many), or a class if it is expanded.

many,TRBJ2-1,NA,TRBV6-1,TGTGCCAGCGTCGGATACAATGAGCAGTTCTTC,CASVGYNEQFF
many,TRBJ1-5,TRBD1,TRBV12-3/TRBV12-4,TGTGCCAGCAGTTTCAACAACAGGGGGAATCAGCCCCAGCATTTT,CASSFNNRGNQPQHF
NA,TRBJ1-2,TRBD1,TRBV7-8,TGTGCCAGCAGCCCTCCGACAGGGATGTGGGTCTATGGCTACACCTTC,CASSPPTGMWVYGYTF
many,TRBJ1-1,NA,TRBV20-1,TGCAGTAACGACAGCCCAGGGGCCACTGAAGCTTTCTTT,CSNDSPGATEAFF
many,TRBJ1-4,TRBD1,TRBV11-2,TGTGCCAGCAGCCTCGGGACAGGGGGTGAAAAACTGTTTTTT,CASSLGTGGEKLFF
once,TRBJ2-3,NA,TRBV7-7,TGTGCCAGCAGCCCCTTACTAGGAATCACAGATACGCAGTATTTT,CASSPLLGITDTQYF
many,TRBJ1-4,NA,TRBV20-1,TGCAGTGCTAGAGATTGGACCGATGAAAAACTGTTTTTT,CSARDWTDEKLFF
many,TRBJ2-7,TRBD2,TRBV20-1,TGCAGTGCTAGAATCCCGGGAGGACCCTACGAGCAGTACTTC,CSARIPGGPYEQYF
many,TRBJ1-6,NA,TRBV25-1,TGTGCCAGCAGTATCGGGACGTATAATTCACCCCTCCACTTT,CASSIGTYNSPLHF
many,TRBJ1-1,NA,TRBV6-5,TGTGCCAGCAGTTCCCCAACAGGATTCGGGGACACTGAAGCTTTCTTT,CASSSPTGFGDTEAFF
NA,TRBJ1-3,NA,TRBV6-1,TGTGCCAGCAGTGCAGTACGCCTAAGCGGAAACACCATATATTTT,CASSAVRLSGNTIYF
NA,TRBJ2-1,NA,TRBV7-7,TGTGCTAGCAGCCCTTCGGTCTGGGGGGAAACCTACAATGAGCAGTTCTTC,CASSPSVWGETYNEQFF
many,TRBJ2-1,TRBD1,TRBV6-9,TGTGCCAGCAGTTATTTAGGACAGGACCCCTACAATGAGCAGTTCTTC,CASSYLGQDPYNEQFF
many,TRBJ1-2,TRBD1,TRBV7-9,TGTGCCAGCAGCTTAGCAAACCCAGGGGGCGGCTACACCTTC,CASSLANPGGGYTF
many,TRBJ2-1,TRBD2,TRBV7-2,TGTGCCAGCAGCACTAGCGGAAGCTCCTACAATGAGCAGTTCTTC,CASSTSGSSYNEQFF
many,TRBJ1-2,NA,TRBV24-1,TGTGCCACCAGTGAGGGACCGGGACAAATCTATGGCTACACCTTC,CATSEGPGQIYGYTF
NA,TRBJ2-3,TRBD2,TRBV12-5,TGTGCTAGTGGTTTGGTTGGGGGGGGGGGCACAGATACGCAGTATTTT,CASGLVGGGGTDTQYF
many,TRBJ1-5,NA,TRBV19,TGTGCCAGTAGTATAGGGGCAGGGAGTCAGCCCCAGCATTTT,CASSIGAGSQPQHF
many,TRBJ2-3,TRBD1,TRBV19,TGTGCCAGTAGTATAGGGACAGGGGTATACACAGATACGCAGTATTTT,CASSIGTGVYTDTQYF
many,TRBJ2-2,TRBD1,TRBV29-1,TGCAGCGTTGAAGGACAGGGCTCGAACACCGGGGAGCTGTTTTTT,CSVEGQGSNTGELFF
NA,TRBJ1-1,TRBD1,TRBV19,TGTGCCAGTAGCCAGGGACAGGGGTTAGGTGAAGCTTTCTTT,CASSQGQGLGEAFF
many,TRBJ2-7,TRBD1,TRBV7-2,TGTGCCAGCAGCTTATTTGGGGGACAGGGGTTCTACGAGCAGTACTTC,CASSLFGGQGFYEQYF
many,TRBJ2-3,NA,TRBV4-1,TGCGCCAGCAGCCTCTCCGGGGTGGACACAGATACGCAGTATTTT,CASSLSGVDTDTQYF
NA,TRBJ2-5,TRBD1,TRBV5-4,TGTGCCGCGCGGCGACAGGGGCAAGAGACCCAGTACTTC,CAARRQGQETQYF
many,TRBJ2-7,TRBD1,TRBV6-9,TGTGCCAGCAGTTACGTCGACAGGGACCCCGAGCAGTACTTC,CASSYVDRDPEQYF
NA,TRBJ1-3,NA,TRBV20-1,TGCAGTGCTGCCGACTCGGAAGGGCGAGACACCATATATTTT,CSAADSEGRDTIYF
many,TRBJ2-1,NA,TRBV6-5,TGTGCCAGCAGTTCGTCCCGGGCGGAGCAGTTCTTC,CASSSSRAEQFF
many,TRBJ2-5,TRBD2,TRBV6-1,TGTGCCAGCGGCCCGCGGGGGGTCCAAGAGACCCAGTACTTC,CASGPRGVQETQYF
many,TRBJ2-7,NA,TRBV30,TGTGCCTGGAGTCGGGACGTCTACGAGCAGTACTTC,CAWSRDVYEQYF
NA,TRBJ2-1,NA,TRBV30,TGTGCCTGCGGGGCCTCCTACAATGAGCAGTTCTTC,CACGASYNEQFF
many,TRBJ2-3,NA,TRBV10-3,TGTGCCATCAGTGAGACTATTTTAGCGAGTGGCACAGATACGCAGTATTTT,CAISETILASGTDTQYF
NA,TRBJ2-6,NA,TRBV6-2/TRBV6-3,TGTGCCAGCAGTGAATCAGTGAGCTCTGGGGCCAACGTCCTGACTTTC,CASSESVSSGANVLTF
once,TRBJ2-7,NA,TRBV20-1,TGCAGTGCTAGGGACAGTACCTACGAGCAGTACTTC,CSARDSTYEQYF
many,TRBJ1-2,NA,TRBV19,TGTGCCAGTAGTCCCATCGGGACACTATATGGCTACACCTTC,CASSPIGTLYGYTF